Listed below are T cell receptor beta chains from one sample, sequenced in a study of T cell repertoires in cytomegalovirus infection. TCRdb reanalysed the reads using MiXCR and keeps one entry per CDR3 protein. The repertoire holds just under 550,000 distinct CDR3 sequences, around 27% seen once, with about 12% in the top ten. The specimen was PBMCs. Receptors were obtained from a human donor in good health (CMV status not recorded). Some clones in this sample may be carry-over from other donors' samples. Each CDR3 is given with its conserved first and last residue. D genes are given only for firm matches. Rows may omit the clone size; those that give it use once, few, many or a size class.

>TRBJ1-1|TRBV7-6|NA|many
TGTGCCAGCAGCTCCTACACCAACACTGAAGCTTTCTTT
CASSSYTNTEAFF
>TRBJ2-1|TRBV4-3|TRBD2|few
TGCGCCAGCAGCCGTTCTCGACTAGCGGGAGCCTACAATGAGCAGTTCTTC
CASSRSRLAGAYNEQFF
>TRBJ2-1|TRBV7-2|NA|NA
TGTGCCAGCAGCCCCGGGGCGGAATCGTCTCATGAGCAGTTCTTC
CASSPGAESSHEQFF
>TRBJ2-7|TRBV7-2|TRBD2|NA
TGTGCCAGCAGACGGACTAGCGGGTGGGAGCAGTACTTC
CASRRTSGWEQYF
>TRBJ1-6|TRBV5-5|NA|NA
TGTGCCAGCAGCTTGCCAGAGAATAATTCACCCCTCCACTTT
CASSLPENNSPLHF
>TRBJ2-7|TRBV3-1|NA|NA
TGTGCCAGCAGCCAGAAATTTGATCGGTACGAGCAGTACTTC
CASSQKFDRYEQYF
>TRBJ1-2|TRBV12-5|NA|NA
TGTGCTAGTGGTTTCCGGGGTGGCTACACCTTC
CASGFRGGYTF
>TRBJ2-7|TRBV6-2/TRBV6-3|TRBD2|NA
TGTGCCAGCAGTTTGCGGGCTAGCGGGGGCCACTCCTACGAGCAGTACTTC
CASSLRASGGHSYEQYF
>TRBJ2-3|TRBV6-2/TRBV6-3|NA|few
TGTGCCAGCAGTTACCCCCTAGCAGGCGGGTTTCGAGATACGCAGTATTTT
CASSYPLAGGFRDTQYF
>TRBJ2-1|TRBV7-2|NA|NA
TGTGCCAGCAGCTCCTACAGGGAAACTAATGAGCAGTTCTTC
CASSSYRETNEQFF
>TRBJ2-7|TRBV28|NA|few
TGTGCCAGCAGTTTAGGGTCAGTTGGGACCTACGAGCAGTACTTC
CASSLGSVGTYEQYF
>TRBJ2-7|TRBV12-3/TRBV12-4|TRBD2|NA
TGTGCCAGCAGTGTGTCAGCGGGAGTATCCTACGAGCAGTACTTC
CASSVSAGVSYEQYF
>TRBJ2-1|TRBV18|NA|NA
TGTGCCAGCTCCCCGATGGATTTGACGGGGAGCTCCTACAATGAGCAGTTCTTC
CASSPMDLTGSSYNEQFF
>TRBJ2-4|TRBV7-2|TRBD1|many
TGTGCCAGCAGCTTAGTCCACAGGGGGCGGGACATTCAGTACTTC
CASSLVHRGRDIQYF
>TRBJ2-3|TRBV7-2|TRBD1|NA
TGTGCCAGCAGCCGAGAGGGACAGGGGCGTCCCGATACGCAGTATTTT
CASSREGQGRPDTQYF
>TRBJ2-2|TRBV7-9|TRBD2|NA
TGTGCCAGCACCGGACTAGCGGGTTGGAACACCGGGGAGCTGTTTTTT
CASTGLAGWNTGELFF
>TRBJ1-5|TRBV7-8|TRBD1|many
TGTGCCAGCAGCCGGGACAGTTATAGCAATCAGCCCCAGCATTTT
CASSRDSYSNQPQHF
>TRBJ2-1|TRBV7-2|NA|many
TGTGCCAGCAGCCCTATAGGGTCTAGTGCCAATGAGCAGTTCTTC
CASSPIGSSANEQFF
>TRBJ1-6|TRBV6-5|TRBD1|few
TGTGCCAGCAGTTACTCGCAGGGGGCTCGTAATTCACCCCTCCACTTT
CASSYSQGARNSPLHF
>TRBJ2-1|TRBV6-1|TRBD2|few
TGTGCCACAGAACTAGCGGGAGTTTCTAAGCAGTTCTTC
CATELAGVSKQFF
>TRBJ1-1|TRBV25-1|NA|few
TGTGCCAGCAGTGCGGCACCAGGGACTGAAGCTTTCTTT
CASSAAPGTEAFF
>TRBJ1-5|TRBV7-2|NA|many
TGTGCCAGCAGCAATTATAATGATCAGCCCCAGCATTTT
CASSNYNDQPQHF
>TRBJ2-3|TRBV7-9|NA|NA
TGTGCCAGCAGCTTAGTAGCGGAGAGCACAGATACGCAGTATTTT
CASSLVAESTDTQYF
>TRBJ2-1|TRBV7-2|TRBD1|many
TGTGCCAGCAGCGCCCTGGGCAGGGGGCCGAGGAATGAGCAGTTCTTC
CASSALGRGPRNEQFF
>TRBJ2-2|TRBV7-9|NA|NA
TGTGCCAGCAGCCCAGCTCTTGCGACCGGGGAGCTGTTTTTT
CASSPALATGELFF
>TRBJ2-5|TRBV7-6|NA|few
TGTGCCAGCAGCTTACAGGATCTCCGGGGTTCAGAGACCCAGTACTTC
CASSLQDLRGSETQYF
>TRBJ2-5|TRBV3-1|NA|few
TGTGCCAGCAGCCTACTCGGACGGGAGATGGGAGAGACCCAGTACTTC
CASSLLGREMGETQYF
>TRBJ1-2|TRBV7-8|TRBD1|NA
TGTGCCAGCAGCTTTGCGAGTAGTGGGCCAGGGGGCGCGAATGGCTACACCTTC
CASSFASSGPGGANGYTF
>TRBJ2-6|TRBV19|NA|NA
TGTGCCAGTACTGGGCTGCCTGGGGCCAACGTCCTGACTTTC
CASTGLPGANVLTF
>TRBJ1-2|TRBV19|NA|few
TGTGCCAGTAGTATAAATTTCGGCGATTACATCCCTAACTATGGCTACACCTTC
CASSINFGDYIPNYGYTF
>TRBJ2-3|TRBV28|NA|NA
TGTGCCAGCACCACTATAGGGGGGATCACAGATACGCAGTATTTT
CASTTIGGITDTQYF
>TRBJ1-1|TRBV19|TRBD1|NA
TGTGCCAGTACCCCCTATCGACAGGGGAGCACTGAAGCTTTCTTT
CASTPYRQGSTEAFF
>TRBJ1-3|TRBV4-1|TRBD1|few
TGCGCCAGCAGCCCGGGACAGGGGGAAAACACCATATATTTT
CASSPGQGENTIYF
>TRBJ1-3|TRBV6-5|NA|few
TGTGCCAGCAGCTCAAGTGTCCGCTCTGGAAACACCATATATTTT
CASSSSVRSGNTIYF
>TRBJ2-2|TRBV6-2/TRBV6-3|NA|few
TGTGCCAGCAGAAGTCCCCCCCCTAGGAACACCGGGGAGCTGTTTTTT
CASRSPPPRNTGELFF
>TRBJ1-2|TRBV7-8|TRBD1|NA
TGTGCCAGCAGCTTATCGGGACAGGCTCCTAACTATGGCTACACCTTC
CASSLSGQAPNYGYTF
>TRBJ2-1|TRBV14|NA|few
TGTGCCAGCAGCCTGGGGCCGAGAACAGTAGGGAACAATGAGCAGTTCTTC
CASSLGPRTVGNNEQFF
>TRBJ2-5|TRBV7-2|TRBD1|many
TGTGCCAGCAGCTTCCGGACAGGGCAAGAGACCCAGTACTTC
CASSFRTGQETQYF
>TRBJ2-1|TRBV5-6|NA|NA
TGTGCCAGCAGCTTGGGTTATCGTCGGTACTCCTACAATGAGCAGTTCTTC
CASSLGYRRYSYNEQFF
>TRBJ2-5|TRBV6-6|NA|NA
TGTGCCAGCAGTTACGGGGGGTTTCGGGAGACCCAGTACTTC
CASSYGGFRETQYF
>TRBJ2-3|TRBV27|NA|few
TGTGCCAGCAGTTTATATCACACAGATACGCAGTATTTT
CASSLYHTDTQYF
>TRBJ2-3|TRBV19|NA|many
TGTGCCAGTAGAGCCGCGGGGATCGTTTCAGATACGCAGTATTTT
CASRAAGIVSDTQYF
>TRBJ2-3|TRBV7-2|NA|many
TGTGCCAGCAGCTTATTTGGAGGGCCTGGGGATACGCAGTATTTT
CASSLFGGPGDTQYF
>TRBJ1-6|TRBV10-3|NA|NA
TGTGCCATCAGTCTCCAGGAGGATTCACCCCTCCACTTT
CAISLQEDSPLHF
>TRBJ1-6|TRBV7-8|NA|few
TGTGCCAGCAGCTTATCGACAACCTCCTATAATTCACCCCTCCACTTT
CASSLSTTSYNSPLHF
>TRBJ2-7|TRBV18|TRBD1|NA
TGTGCCAGCTCACCACCGACAGGGGGCTTGTACGAGCAGTACTTC
CASSPPTGGLYEQYF
>TRBJ2-1|TRBV5-1|TRBD2|once
TGCGCCAGCAGCTTAATTAGCGGGGCCAGCTCCTACAATGAGCAGTTCTTC
CASSLISGASSYNEQFF
>TRBJ2-7|TRBV12-3/TRBV12-4|NA|once
TGTGCCAGCAGTTTTTATACAGGAACCTACGAGCAGTACTTC
CASSFYTGTYEQYF
>TRBJ1-1|TRBV20-1|NA|once
TGCAGTGCTAGAGATCGAGCAGGGACTGAAGCTTTCTTT
CSARDRAGTEAFF
>TRBJ2-7|TRBV29-1|TRBD2|NA
TGCAGCGTCCTGAAGGGACTAGACTCCTACGAGCAGTACTTC
CSVLKGLDSYEQYF
>TRBJ2-1|TRBV6-5|NA|NA
TGTGCCAGCAGTTACTCGAAGTCGTTCAGGACCCTAAATAACTACAATGAGCAGTTCTTC
CASSYSKSFRTLNNYNEQFF
>TRBJ2-2|TRBV6-2/TRBV6-3|NA|NA
TGTGCCAGCAGTTACATTACCCCCCAGGGGACCGGGGAGCTGTTTTTT
CASSYITPQGTGELFF
>TRBJ1-2|TRBV7-4|TRBD1|few
TGTGCCAGCAGCTTAGGGACAGGGCTAGATGGCTACACCTTC
CASSLGTGLDGYTF
>TRBJ2-7|TRBV18|TRBD2|few
TGTGCCAGCTCACCCCTATCTAGCGGGATAAGCGAGCAGTACTTC
CASSPLSSGISEQYF